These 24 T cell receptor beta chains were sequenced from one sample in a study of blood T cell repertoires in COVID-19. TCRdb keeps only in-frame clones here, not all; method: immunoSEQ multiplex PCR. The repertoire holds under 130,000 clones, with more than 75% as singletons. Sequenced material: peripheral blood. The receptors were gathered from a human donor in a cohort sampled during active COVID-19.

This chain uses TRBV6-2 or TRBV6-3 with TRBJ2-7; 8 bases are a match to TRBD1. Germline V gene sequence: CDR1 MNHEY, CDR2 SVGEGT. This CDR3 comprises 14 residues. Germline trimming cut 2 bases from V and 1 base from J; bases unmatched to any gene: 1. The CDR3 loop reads CASSYGQGSYEQYF. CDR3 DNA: TGTGCCAGCAGTTACGGACAGGGTTCCTACGAGCAGTACTTC.

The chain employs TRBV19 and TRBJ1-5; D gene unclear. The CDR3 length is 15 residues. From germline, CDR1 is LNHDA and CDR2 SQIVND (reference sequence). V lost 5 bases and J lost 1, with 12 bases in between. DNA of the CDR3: TGTGCCAGTAGTGAGCCCCTCCTCAGCAATCAGCCCCAGCATTTT. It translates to CASSEPLLSNQPQHF. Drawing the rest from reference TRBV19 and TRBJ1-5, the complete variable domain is DGGITQSPKYLFRKEGQNVTLSCEQNLNHDAMYWYRQDPGQGLRLIYYSQIVNDFQKGDIAEGYSVSREKKESFPLTVTSAQKNPTAFYLCASSEPLLSNQPQHFGDGTRLSIL.

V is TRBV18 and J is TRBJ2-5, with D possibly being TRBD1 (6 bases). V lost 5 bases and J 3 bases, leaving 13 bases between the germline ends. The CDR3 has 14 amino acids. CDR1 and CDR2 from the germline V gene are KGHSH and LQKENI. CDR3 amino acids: CASSIGTTEETQYF. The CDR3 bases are TGTGCCAGCTCAATCGGGACAACTGAAGAGACCCAGTACTTC.

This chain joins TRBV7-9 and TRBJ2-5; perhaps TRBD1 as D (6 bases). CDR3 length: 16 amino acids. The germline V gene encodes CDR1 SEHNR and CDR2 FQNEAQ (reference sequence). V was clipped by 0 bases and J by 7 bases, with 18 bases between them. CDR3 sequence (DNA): TGTGCCAGCAGCTTAGCGGGGGACAAACCCCGAGGGACCCAGTACTTC. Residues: CASSLAGDKPRGTQYF. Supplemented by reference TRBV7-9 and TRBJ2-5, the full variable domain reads DTGVSQNPRHKITKRGQNVTFRCDPISEHNRLYWYRQTLGQGPEFLTYFQNEAQLEKSRLLSDRFSAERPKGSFSTLEIQRTEQGDSAMYLCASSLAGDKPRGTQYFGPGTRLLVL.

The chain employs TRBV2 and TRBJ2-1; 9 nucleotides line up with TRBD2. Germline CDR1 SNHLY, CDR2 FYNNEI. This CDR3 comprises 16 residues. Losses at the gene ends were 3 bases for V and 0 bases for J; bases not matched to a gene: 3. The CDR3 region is CASSDSGGTSYNEQFF. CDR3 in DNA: TGTGCCAGCAGTGATAGCGGGGGCACCTCCTACAATGAGCAGTTCTTC.

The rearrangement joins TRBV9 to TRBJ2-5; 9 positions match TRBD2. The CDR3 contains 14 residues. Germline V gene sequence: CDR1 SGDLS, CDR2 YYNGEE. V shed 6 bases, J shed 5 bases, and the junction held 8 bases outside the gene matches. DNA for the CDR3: TGTGCCAGCAATCGGGGCGGGAGGGAGGAGACCCAGTACTTC. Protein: CASNRGGREETQYF.

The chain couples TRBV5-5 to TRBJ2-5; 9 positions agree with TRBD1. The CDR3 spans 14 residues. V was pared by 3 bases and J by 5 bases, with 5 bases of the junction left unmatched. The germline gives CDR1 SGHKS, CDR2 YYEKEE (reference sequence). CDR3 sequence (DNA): TGTGCCAGCAGCTGGGCGGGGACAGGGGAGACCCAGTACTTC. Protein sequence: CASSWAGTGETQYF.

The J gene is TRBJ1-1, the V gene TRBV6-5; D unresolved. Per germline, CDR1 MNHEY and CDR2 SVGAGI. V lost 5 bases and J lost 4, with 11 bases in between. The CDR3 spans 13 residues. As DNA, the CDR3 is TGTGCCAGCAGTCCAACTGACACCACTGAAGCTTTCTTT. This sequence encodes CASSPTDTTEAFF.

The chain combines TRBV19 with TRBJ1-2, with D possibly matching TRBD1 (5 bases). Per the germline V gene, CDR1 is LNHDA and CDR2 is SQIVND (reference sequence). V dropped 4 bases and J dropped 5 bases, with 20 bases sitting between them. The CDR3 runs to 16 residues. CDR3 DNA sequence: TGTGCCAGTAGTAGCTCAGGCAGACAGCCTCTTTATGGCTACACCTTC. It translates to CASSSSGRQPLYGYTF. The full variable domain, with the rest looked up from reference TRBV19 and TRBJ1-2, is DGGITQSPKYLFRKEGQNVTLSCEQNLNHDAMYWYRQDPGQGLRLIYYSQIVNDFQKGDIAEGYSVSREKKESFPLTVTSAQKNPTAFYLCASSSSGRQPLYGYTFGSGTRLTVV.

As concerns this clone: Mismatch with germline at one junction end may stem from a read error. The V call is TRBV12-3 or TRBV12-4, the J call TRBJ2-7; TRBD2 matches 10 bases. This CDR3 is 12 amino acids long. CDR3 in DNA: TGTGCCAGCAGTGTAGCGGGGGGCGAGCAGTACTTC. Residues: CASSVAGGEQYF.

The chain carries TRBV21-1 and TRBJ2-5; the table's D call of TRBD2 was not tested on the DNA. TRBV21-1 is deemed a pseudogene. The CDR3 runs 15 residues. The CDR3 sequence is CASSNQRGAGETQYF. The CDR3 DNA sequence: TGTGCCAGCAGCAACCAGCGGGGGGCCGGGGAGACCCAGTACTTC.

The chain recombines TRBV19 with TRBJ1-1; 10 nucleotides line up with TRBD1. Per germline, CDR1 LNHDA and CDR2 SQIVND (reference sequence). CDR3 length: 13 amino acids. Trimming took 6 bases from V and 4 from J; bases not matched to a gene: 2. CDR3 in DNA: TGTGCCAGTAGCTGGACAGGGGGCACTGAAGCTTTCTTT. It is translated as CASSWTGGTEAFF. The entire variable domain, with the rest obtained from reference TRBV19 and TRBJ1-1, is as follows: DGGITQSPKYLFRKEGQNVTLSCEQNLNHDAMYWYRQDPGQGLRLIYYSQIVNDFQKGDIAEGYSVSREKKESFPLTVTSAQKNPTAFYLCASSWTGGTEAFFGQGTRLTVV.

CDR3 sequence: CATSRGPSGGAGQFF. The CDR3 DNA reads as TGTGCCACCAGCAGAGGCCCTAGCGGGGGGGCAGGGCAGTTCTTC. The V and J genes are TRBV15 and TRBJ2-1; 12 nucleotides match TRBD2. This CDR3 has 15 amino acids. Germline V gives CDR1 LNHNV, CDR2 YYDKDF (reference sequence). J gave up 12 bases and V 1 base, and 7 bases lay outside the gene matches.

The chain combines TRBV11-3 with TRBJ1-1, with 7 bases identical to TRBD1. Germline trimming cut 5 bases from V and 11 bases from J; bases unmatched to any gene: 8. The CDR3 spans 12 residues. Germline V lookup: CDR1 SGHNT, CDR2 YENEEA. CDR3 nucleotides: TGTGCCAGCAGCCTTGGACAGGCAGGCGCTTTCTTT. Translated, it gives CASSLGQAGAFF.

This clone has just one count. The CDR3 region is CASAVGGVADTQYF. CDR3 bases: TGTGCCAGCGCCGTCGGCGGAGTGGCAGATACGCAGTATTTT. The chain recombines TRBV27 with TRBJ2-3; no clear D. Per germline, CDR1 MNHEY and CDR2 SMNVEV (reference sequence). The CDR3 runs to 14 residues. The V end lost 8 bases, the J end lost 4 bases, and 16 bases lay between the germline ends.

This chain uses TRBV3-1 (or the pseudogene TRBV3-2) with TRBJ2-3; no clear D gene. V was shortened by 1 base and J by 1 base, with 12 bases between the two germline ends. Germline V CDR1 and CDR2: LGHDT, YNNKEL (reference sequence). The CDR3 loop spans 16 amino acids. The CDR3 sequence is CASSQGVALRTDTQYF. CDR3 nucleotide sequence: TGTGCCAGCAGCCAAGGGGTAGCTTTGCGCACAGATACGCAGTATTTT.

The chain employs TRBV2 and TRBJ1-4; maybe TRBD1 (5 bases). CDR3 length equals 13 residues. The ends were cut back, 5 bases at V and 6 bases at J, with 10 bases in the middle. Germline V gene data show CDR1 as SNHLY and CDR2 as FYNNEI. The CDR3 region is CASSRGVDEKLFF. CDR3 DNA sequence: TGTGCCAGCAGTCGGGGGGTTGATGAAAAACTGTTTTTT.

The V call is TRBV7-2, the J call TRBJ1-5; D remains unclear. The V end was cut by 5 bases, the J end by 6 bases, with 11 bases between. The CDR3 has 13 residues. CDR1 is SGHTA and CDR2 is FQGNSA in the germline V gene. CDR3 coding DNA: TGTGCCAGCAGCACTCCACCAGGTCAGCCCCAGCATTTT. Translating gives CASSTPPGQPQHF.

The CDR3, as DNA: TGTGCCAGCAGCCCGAGAACCGCGGTCGGCTCTGGGGCCAACGTCCTGACTTTC. Translated, it gives CASSPRTAVGSGANVLTF. The J gene is TRBJ2-6, the V gene TRBV9; D not certain. Trimming removed 4 bases at V and 0 bases at J, with 17 bases between. Germline V gene data show CDR1 as SGDLS and CDR2 as YYNGEE. The length of the CDR3 is 18 residues. The entire variable domain, with the rest obtained from reference TRBV9 and TRBJ2-6, is as follows: DSGVTQTPKHLITATGQRVTLRCSPRSGDLSVYWYQQSLDQGLQFLIQYYNGEERAKGNILERFSAQQFPDLHSELNLSSLELGDSALYFCASSPRTAVGSGANVLTFGAGSRLTVL.

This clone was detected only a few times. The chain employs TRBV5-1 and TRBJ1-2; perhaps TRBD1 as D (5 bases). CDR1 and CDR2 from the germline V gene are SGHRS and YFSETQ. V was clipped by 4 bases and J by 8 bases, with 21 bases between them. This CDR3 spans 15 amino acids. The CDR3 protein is CASSLSDRSLVGYTF. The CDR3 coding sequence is TGCGCCAGCAGCCTCTCCGACAGATCCCTGGTGGGCTACACCTTC.

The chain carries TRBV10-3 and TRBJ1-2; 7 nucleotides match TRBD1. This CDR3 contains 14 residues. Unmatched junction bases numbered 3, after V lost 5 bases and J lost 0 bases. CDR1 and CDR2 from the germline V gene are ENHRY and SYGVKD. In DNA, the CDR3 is TGTGCCATCAGTCACGGACAGGCTAACTATGGCTACACCTTC. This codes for CAISHGQANYGYTF.

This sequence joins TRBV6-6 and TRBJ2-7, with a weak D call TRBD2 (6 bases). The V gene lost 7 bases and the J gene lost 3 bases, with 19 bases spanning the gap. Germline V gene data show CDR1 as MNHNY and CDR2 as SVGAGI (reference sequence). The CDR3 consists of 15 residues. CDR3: CASTEGDSGHYEQYF. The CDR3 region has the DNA TGTGCCAGCACCGAAGGGGACTCAGGGCACTACGAGCAGTACTTC.

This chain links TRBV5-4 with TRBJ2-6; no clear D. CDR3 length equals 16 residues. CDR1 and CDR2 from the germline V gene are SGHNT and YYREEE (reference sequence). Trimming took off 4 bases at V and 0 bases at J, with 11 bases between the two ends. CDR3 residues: CASSENVGSGANVLTF. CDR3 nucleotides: TGTGCCAGCAGCGAGAACGTCGGCTCTGGGGCCAACGTCCTGACTTTC.

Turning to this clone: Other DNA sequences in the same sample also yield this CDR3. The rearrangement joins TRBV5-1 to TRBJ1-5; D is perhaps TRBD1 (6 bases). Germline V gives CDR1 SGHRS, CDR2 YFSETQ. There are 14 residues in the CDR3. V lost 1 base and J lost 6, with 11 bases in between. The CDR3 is CASSLTGGVQPQHF. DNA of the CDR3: TGCGCCAGCAGCTTGACTGGGGGCGTTCAGCCCCAGCATTTT.